This T cell receptor beta chain comes out of a study of healthy donors' naive CD4 and CD8 T cells. The CDR3 consists of 13 residues. V dropped 7 bases and J dropped 3 bases, with 16 bases sitting between them. Per the germline V gene, CDR1 is SQVTM and CDR2 is ANQGSEA. Each TCR library used roughly 0.45 ug of total RNA and a linear amplification protocol. One entry per CDR3 protein, called by TCRdb with MiXCR from the reads. The sample lists 180,000 or so distinct CDR3 sequences; 65% to 80% were seen once. The J gene is TRBJ2-7, the V gene TRBV29-1, with D possibly being TRBD1 or TRBD2 (5 bases each). Source material: naive CD4+ and CD8+ T cells sorted from blood, pooled from several donors. The source of this sequence is a pool of human donors in good health; the sample pools cells from several healthy donors. As DNA, the CDR3 is TGCAGCGCCCTAACGGGGCCAGGCTACGAGCAGTACTTC. It yields the protein CSALTGPGYEQYF.